The 22 T cell receptor beta chains below all came from one sample that was sequenced in a study of post-analysis software for immune sequencing data. The study, taken as a whole, reports: TRBV segments more frequent in patients than in controls numbered several and included TRBV5-6, TRBV5-1 and TRBV20-1.

The TCR beta cDNA libraries carried unique molecular identifiers. TCRdb re-called the PCR reads through MiXCR, storing one row per CDR3 protein. The sample carries some 690,000 distinct CDR3 sequences, around 64% recorded once. Antigens of these TCRs are unknown. Sequencing used blood. All receptors come from a girl aged 2 to 9 with multiple sclerosis.

This chain links TRBV5-1 with TRBJ2-5; TRBD1 matches 9 bases. Per the germline V gene, CDR1 is SGHRS and CDR2 is YFSETQ. V trimming: 0 bases; J trimming: 4 bases; junction bases outside the gene matches: 7. This CDR3 comprises 16 residues. The CDR3 loop is CASSLARDRATETQYF. The CDR3 region has the DNA TGCGCCAGCAGCTTGGCTCGGGACAGGGCCACAGAGACCCAGTACTTC.

Written as DNA, the CDR3 is TGTGCCAGCAGTGACGAAAGGAATCAGCCCCAGCATTTT. It is translated as CASSDERNQPQHF. The V call is TRBV6-2 or TRBV6-3, the J call TRBJ1-5; D ambiguous. This CDR3 spans 13 amino acids. Germline CDR1 MNHEY, CDR2 SVGEGT. The V end was cut by 5 bases, the J end by 4 bases, with 9 bases between.

The gene calls are TRBV29-1 and TRBJ2-1; D is undetermined. V lost 6 bases and J lost 7, with 19 bases in between. Germline loops: CDR1 SQVTM, CDR2 ANQGSEA. The CDR3 sequence is 14 residues long. In DNA form, the CDR3 reads TGCAGCGTCGAGCTTCGAGGTTGGTTAAATGAGCAGTTCTTC. As protein: CSVELRGWLNEQFF.

The rearrangement links TRBV10-3 to TRBJ2-1; 9 nucleotides line up with TRBD2. J lost 0 bases, V lost 10 bases, and 4 bases had no gene match. The CDR3 length is 14 residues. Germline lookup yields CDR1 ENHRY and CDR2 SYGVKD. As DNA, the CDR3 is TGTGCCAGCCTAGCGGGGAGCTCCTACAATGAGCAGTTCTTC. Translated: CASLAGSSYNEQFF.

The chain carries TRBV20-1 and TRBJ2-5, with a tentative D call TRBD2 (6 bases). Looked up from germline, CDR1 is DFQATT and CDR2 is SNEGSKA (reference sequence). V lost 2 bases, J lost 6 bases, and 19 bases lay in between. CDR3 length: 15 residues. CDR3 amino acids: CSARLRSGVMKTQYF. Written as DNA, the CDR3 is TGCAGTGCTAGATTGAGGTCGGGAGTTATGAAGACCCAGTACTTC.

The chain carries TRBV29-1 and TRBJ2-3; D is uncertain. The CDR3 consists of 13 residues. The V end lost 3 bases, the J end lost 4 bases, and 11 bases lay between the germline ends. Germline V CDR1 and CDR2: SQVTM, ANQGSEA. CDR3 bases: TGCAGCGTTGAGGGTGTGGAAGCAGATACGCAGTATTTT. This gives the protein CSVEGVEADTQYF.

V is TRBV4-3 and J is TRBJ1-1, with 9 nucleotides matching TRBD1. The CDR3 has 15 amino acids. Germline lookup yields CDR1 LGHNA and CDR2 YSLEER. With 1 base clipped from V and 4 bases from J, the junction kept 4 bases outside the gene matches. The CDR3, as DNA: TGCGCCAGCAGCCAAGGAGGGACAGGGCTCACTGAAGCTTTCTTT. It is translated as CASSQGGTGLTEAFF.

This rearrangement joins TRBV21-1 to TRBJ2-1; the DNA was not used to check the table's D call, TRBD1. TRBV21-1 counts as a pseudogene. CDR3 length: 14 residues. This CDR3 is CASSVHRERGEQFF. In nucleotides, the CDR3 is TGTGCCAGCAGCGTCCACAGGGAGCGTGGTGAGCAGTTCTTC.

The chain couples TRBV5-1 to TRBJ2-3; 9 nucleotides agree with TRBD2. V lost 1 base to trimming and J lost 2 bases; unmatched junction nucleotides: 2. The CDR3 has 15 residues. CDR1 and CDR2 from the germline V gene are SGHRS and YFSETQ. CDR3 amino acids: CASSLPSGTTDTQYF. The CDR3, as DNA: TGCGCCAGCAGCTTGCCTAGCGGGACCACAGATACGCAGTATTTT.

V and J are TRBV20-1 and TRBJ2-1; 12 nucleotides match TRBD2. V lost 0 bases to trimming and J lost 9 bases; unmatched junction nucleotides: 12. CDR1 is DFQATT, CDR2 SNEGSKA, per germline (reference sequence). This CDR3 is 17 amino acids long. As DNA, the CDR3 is TGCAGTGCTAGAGATCCGGTGGCTAGCGGGAGGGCCGCTGAGCAGTTCTTC. Protein sequence: CSARDPVASGRAAEQFF.

This chain links TRBV15 with TRBJ2-1, with D possibly being TRBD2 (5 bases). The CDR3 is 16 residues long. V lost 1 base, J lost 6 bases, and 16 bases lay in between. Germline CDR1 and CDR2: LNHNV and YYDKDF (reference sequence). CDR3 in DNA: TGTGCCACCAGCAGAGGCCGGGGTCTAGTCCGCAATGAGCAGTTCTTC. It yields the protein CATSRGRGLVRNEQFF.

The chain recombines TRBV6-6 with TRBJ2-5, with D perhaps TRBD1 (5 bases). Trimming pared 5 bases from V and 1 base from J, leaving 8 bases between. Per the germline V gene, CDR1 is MNHNY and CDR2 is SVGAGI (reference sequence). CDR3 length equals 13 residues. The CDR3 DNA reads TGTGCCAGCAGTACGACAGTCCAAGAGACCCAGTACTTC. Translation gives CASSTTVQETQYF.

The genes are TRBV11-3 and TRBJ2-1; D is perhaps TRBD1 or TRBD2 (6 bases each). Germline assignment: CDR1 SGHNT and CDR2 YENEEA. This CDR3 is 15 amino acids long. V lost 5 bases, J lost 7 bases, and 18 bases lay in between. This chain's CDR3 is CASSLPKGGGNEQFF. Here the CDR3 DNA reads TGTGCCAGCAGCCTTCCTAAGGGGGGCGGGAATGAGCAGTTCTTC.

The gene calls are TRBV10-3 and TRBJ2-7, with 14 bases that match TRBD2. The CDR3 contains 19 residues. Per germline, CDR1 ENHRY and CDR2 SYGVKD. V shed 3 bases and J 1 base; nucleotides not matched to a gene: 11. CDR3 nucleotide sequence: TGTGCCATCAGTGAAGGGACTAGCGGGGGTAGTCCGGGGTCCTACGAGCAGTACTTC. It specifies CAISEGTSGGSPGSYEQYF.

The V call is TRBV2, the J call TRBJ1-2, with a weak D call TRBD1 (5 bases). The CDR3 contains 13 residues. Germline V gene data show CDR1 as SNHLY and CDR2 as FYNNEI. V gave up 4 bases and J gave up 8 bases, with 14 bases separating them. Here the CDR3 DNA reads TGTGCCAGCAGTGGGGGGGAAGCGCAAGGCTACACCTTC. Translating it yields CASSGGEAQGYTF.

The chain joins TRBV2 to TRBJ2-7; D remains unclear. Germline V gene data show CDR1 as SNHLY and CDR2 as FYNNEI. There are 13 residues in the CDR3. V lost 1 base, J lost 5 bases, and 9 bases lay in between. This chain's CDR3 is CASSEDRVHEQYF. The CDR3 region has the DNA TGTGCCAGCAGTGAAGACCGGGTCCACGAGCAGTACTTC.

The gene calls are TRBV5-1 and TRBJ1-2; D gene ambiguous. The CDR3 is 14 residues long. Per the germline V gene, CDR1 is SGHRS and CDR2 is YFSETQ. The V end was cut by 6 bases, the J end by 0 bases, with 12 bases between. The CDR3 protein is CASTGNSPNYGYTF. The CDR3 DNA follows: TGCGCCAGCACCGGCAACAGCCCTAACTATGGCTACACCTTC.

The sample holds a few counts of this clonotype. The chain employs TRBV5-1 and TRBJ2-5; 9 nucleotides match TRBD2. The end of the DNA is better explained by TRBJ2-7, so the J call may be wrong. This CDR3 region has 18 residues. CDR1 and CDR2 from the germline V gene are SGHRS and YFSETQ. The DNA for the CDR3 is TGCGCCAGCAGCTTGGCCATGGTGGGCAGCGGGAGGTTCGGCGAGCAGTACTTC. The encoded protein is CASSLAMVGSGRFGEQYF.

The chain links TRBV5-5 to TRBJ2-7; 8 bases map to TRBD1. Germline trimming cut 3 bases from V and 4 bases from J; bases unmatched to any gene: 9. The germline CDR1 and CDR2 sequences are SGHKS and YYEKEE (reference sequence). This CDR3 has 15 amino acids. The CDR3 nucleotides read TGTGCCAGCAGCTCAATCTTACAGGGGGTGTACGAGCAGTACTTC. The encoded protein is CASSSILQGVYEQYF.

The V gene is TRBV5-6, the J gene TRBJ1-2, with TRBD1 matching 8 bases. The CDR3 consists of 13 residues. The trim removed 7 bases at V and 6 bases at J, leaving 8 bases unmatched. The germline V gene encodes CDR1 SGHDT and CDR2 YYEEEE. In DNA, the CDR3 is TGTGCCAGCCGCCTTCAGGGGGCAGATGGCTACACCTTC. Translating gives CASRLQGADGYTF.

V usage is TRBV4-1 and J usage is TRBJ1-2; D is unclear. The CDR3 consists of 13 residues. Trimming took off 3 bases at V and 8 bases at J, with 13 bases between the two ends. Germline-derived CDR1 and CDR2 are MGHRA and YSYEKL. Here the CDR3 DNA reads TGCGCCAGCAGCCACTCCGGGCCGAAGGGCTACACCTTC. Translation: CASSHSGPKGYTF.

This clonotype was detected only a few times. The chain recombines TRBV18 with TRBJ1-1; 8 nucleotides match TRBD1. Germline CDR1 KGHSH, CDR2 LQKENI. V lost 8 bases, J lost 7 bases, and 12 bases stayed unmatched. The CDR3 extends over 14 amino acids. The CDR3 region is CASTRGQGAGEAFF. For the CDR3, the DNA is TGTGCCAGCACTCGGGGGCAGGGGGCTGGTGAAGCTTTCTTT.